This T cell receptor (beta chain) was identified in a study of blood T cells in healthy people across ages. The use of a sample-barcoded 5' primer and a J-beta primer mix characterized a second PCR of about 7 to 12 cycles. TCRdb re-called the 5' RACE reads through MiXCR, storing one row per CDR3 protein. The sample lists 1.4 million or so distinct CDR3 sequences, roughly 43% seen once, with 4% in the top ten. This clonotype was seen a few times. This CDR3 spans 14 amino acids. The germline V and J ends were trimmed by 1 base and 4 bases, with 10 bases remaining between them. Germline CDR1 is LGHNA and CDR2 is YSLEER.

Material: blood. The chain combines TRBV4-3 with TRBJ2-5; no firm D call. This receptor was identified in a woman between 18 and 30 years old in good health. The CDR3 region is CASSQGHGLETQYF. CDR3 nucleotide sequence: TGCGCCAGCAGCCAAGGACACGGATTAGAGACCCAGTACTTC.